This entry lists 13 T cell receptor beta chains sequenced from one sample in a study of shared clonotypes between healthy human individuals. Here immunoSEQ multiplex PCR was the method, and the copy in TCRdb shows in-frame clones only, minus some. The table includes roughly 410,000 clones, 96% detected once. Material: memory CD8+ T cells sorted from blood. Subset of the sample: CD45RO+ cells pooled with CCR7-negative TemRA cells. The receptors here all came from a man aged 25 to 40 in good health.

V and J are TRBV7-6 and TRBJ2-3; 10 positions match TRBD2. CDR3 length: 16 amino acids. The V segment lost 5 bases and the J segment 3 bases; nucleotides outside the gene matches: 8. CDR1 is SGHVS, CDR2 FNYEAQ, per germline. CDR3 sequence: CASSSSPSGSTDTQYF. The CDR3 DNA is TGTGCCAGCAGCAGTAGCCCTAGCGGGAGTACAGATACGCAGTATTTT. Complete variable domain (other parts from reference TRBV7-6 and TRBJ2-3): GAGVSQSPRYKVTKRGQDVALRCDPISGHVSLYWYRQALGQGPEFLTYFNYEAQQDKSGLPNDRFSAERPEGSISTLTIQRTEQRDSAMYRCASSSSPSGSTDTQYFGPGTRLTVL.

The J gene is TRBJ1-3, the V gene TRBV30, with D maybe TRBD1 (5 bases). This CDR3 region has 11 residues. V lost 1 base and J lost 8, with 6 bases in between. CDR1 and CDR2 (germline): GTSNPN, SVGIG (reference sequence). The CDR3 is CAWSEGYTIYF. In DNA form, the CDR3 reads TGTGCCTGGAGTGAGGGGTACACCATATATTTT.

The chain has TRBV6-1 and TRBJ2-7; 7 nucleotides line up with TRBD2. The junction had 5 bases not matched to a gene; V was cut back by 2 bases and J by 1 base. The CDR3 consists of 15 residues. Germline values: CDR1 MNHNS, CDR2 SASEGT. The CDR3 DNA reads as TGTGCCAGCAGTGAATGGGAGGGGCCTTCCTACGAGCAGTACTTC. This gives the protein CASSEWEGPSYEQYF.

This rearrangement joins TRBV10-3 to TRBJ1-5; D call uncertain. Germline V lookup: CDR1 ENHRY, CDR2 SYGVKD. Trimming removed 9 bases from V and 0 bases from J, with 9 bases in between. CDR3 size: 13 residues. The CDR3 DNA reads TGTGCCATAGGTCGGAATAGCAATCAGCCCCAGCATTTT. Amino acid sequence: CAIGRNSNQPQHF.

This rearrangement joins TRBV5-5 to TRBJ1-1; no reliable D call. Germline assignment: CDR1 SGHKS and CDR2 YYEKEE (reference sequence). The V end was cut by 1 base, the J end by 1 base, with 11 bases between. The CDR3 covers 15 residues. CDR3 sequence: CASSLYRVGNTEAFF. DNA of the CDR3: TGTGCCAGCAGCTTGTATAGGGTCGGGAACACTGAAGCTTTCTTT.

V and J are TRBV27 and TRBJ1-1; unclear D gene. Germline V CDR1 and CDR2: MNHEY, SMNVEV (reference sequence). The CDR3 is 13 amino acids. V lost 9 bases to trimming and J lost 1 base, with 12 bases between them. The CDR3 DNA reads TGTGCCAGTTATGCCAGGCAGAACACTGAAGCTTTCTTT. As protein: CASYARQNTEAFF.

V usage is TRBV6-1 and J usage is TRBJ2-6; 9 nucleotides match TRBD2. V lost 1 base to trimming and J lost 1 base; unmatched junction nucleotides: 5. Germline loops: CDR1 MNHNS, CDR2 SASEGT. This CDR3 has 18 residues. CDR3 loop: CASSEGLAEVSGANVLTF. CDR3 coding DNA: TGTGCCAGCAGTGAAGGACTAGCGGAGGTATCTGGGGCCAACGTCCTGACTTTC.

The rearrangement uses TRBV28 and TRBJ1-2; the D gene is possibly TRBD1 (5 bases). This CDR3 has 13 residues. Germline V gives CDR1 MDHEN, CDR2 SYDVKM. Trimming shortened V by 3 bases and J by 4 bases, and 9 bases separated the two germline ends. The chain's CDR3 is CASSLTRVYGYTF. The CDR3 DNA reads TGTGCCAGCAGTTTGACCAGGGTCTATGGCTACACCTTC.

This chain uses TRBV5-1 with TRBJ1-4; a possible D gene is TRBD1 (6 bases). CDR1 is SGHRS, CDR2 YFSETQ, per germline. V lost 0 bases, J lost 7 bases, and 13 bases lay in between. The length of the CDR3 is 15 residues. Here the CDR3 DNA reads TGCGCCAGCAGCTTGGCCGAGGGGGGGACTGAAAAACTGTTTTTT. Translating gives CASSLAEGGTEKLFF.

This chain links TRBV27 with TRBJ1-1; tentatively, D is TRBD1 (5 bases). Germline CDR1 MNHEY, CDR2 SMNVEV (reference sequence). The V end was cut by 5 bases, the J end by 1 base, with 17 bases between. This CDR3 spans 16 amino acids. CDR3: CASSARPGPWNTEAFF. DNA for the CDR3: TGTGCCAGCAGTGCCCGACCGGGGCCCTGGAACACTGAAGCTTTCTTT.

The chain combines TRBV7-2 with TRBJ1-1, with D maybe TRBD1 (5 bases). The CDR3 runs to 13 residues. Looked up from germline, CDR1 is SGHTA and CDR2 is FQGNSA. V was pared by 0 bases and J by 7 bases, with 9 bases between. CDR3 sequence reads: CASSLAPGIEAFF. The CDR3 bases are TGTGCCAGCAGCTTAGCGCCAGGGATTGAAGCTTTCTTT. The full variable domain, with the rest looked up from reference TRBV7-2 and TRBJ1-1, is GAGVSQSPSNKVTEKGKDVELRCDPISGHTALYWYRQSLGQGLEFLIYFQGNSAPDKSGLPSDRFSAERTGGSVSTLTIQRTQQEDSAVYLCASSLAPGIEAFFGQGTRLTVV.

The gene calls are TRBV6-5 and TRBJ2-3; unclear D gene. Per the germline V gene, CDR1 is MNHEY and CDR2 is SVGAGI. V lost 0 bases, J lost 6 bases, and 10 bases lay in between. This CDR3 spans 14 amino acids. CDR3 region: CASSYSMLADTQYF. CDR3 bases: TGTGCCAGCAGTTACTCGATGTTGGCCGATACGCAGTATTTT.

CDR3 sequence (DNA): TGTGCCAGCAGCCCAGACGGGAGGGCCCTCCTAGATACGCAGTATTTT. It specifies CASSPDGRALLDTQYF. The rearrangement joins TRBV11-2 to TRBJ2-3; 8 nucleotides agree with TRBD2. Germline V gene sequence: CDR1 SGHAT, CDR2 FQNNGV. This CDR3 spans 16 amino acids. Germline trimming cut 5 bases from V and 5 bases from J; bases unmatched to any gene: 12.